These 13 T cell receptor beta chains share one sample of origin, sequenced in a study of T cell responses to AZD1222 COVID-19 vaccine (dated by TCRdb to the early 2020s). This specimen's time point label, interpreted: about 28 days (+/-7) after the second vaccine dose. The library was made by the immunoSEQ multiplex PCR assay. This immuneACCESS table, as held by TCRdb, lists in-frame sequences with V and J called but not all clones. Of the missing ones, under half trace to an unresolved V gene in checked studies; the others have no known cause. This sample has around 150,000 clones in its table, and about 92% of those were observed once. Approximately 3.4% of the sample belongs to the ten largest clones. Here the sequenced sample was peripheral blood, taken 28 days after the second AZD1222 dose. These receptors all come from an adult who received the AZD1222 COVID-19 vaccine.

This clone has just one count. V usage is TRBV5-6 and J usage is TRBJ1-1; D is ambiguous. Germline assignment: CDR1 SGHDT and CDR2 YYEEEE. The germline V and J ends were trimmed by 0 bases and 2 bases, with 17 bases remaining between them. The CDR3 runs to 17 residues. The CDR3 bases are TGTGCCAGCAGCTTGGTGTACATCTCAAACACTAACACTGAAGCTTTCTTT. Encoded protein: CASSLVYISNTNTEAFF.

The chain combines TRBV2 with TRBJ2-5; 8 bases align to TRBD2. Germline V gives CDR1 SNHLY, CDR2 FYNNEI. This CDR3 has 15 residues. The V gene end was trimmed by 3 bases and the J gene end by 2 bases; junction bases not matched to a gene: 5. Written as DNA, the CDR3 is TGTGCCAGCAGTGAGCTAGCGGGCCGTCAAGAGACCCAGTACTTC. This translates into CASSELAGRQETQYF.

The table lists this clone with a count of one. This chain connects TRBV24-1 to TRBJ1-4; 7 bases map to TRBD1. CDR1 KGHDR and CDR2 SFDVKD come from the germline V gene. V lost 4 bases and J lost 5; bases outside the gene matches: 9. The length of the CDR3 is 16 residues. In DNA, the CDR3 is TGTGCCACCAGTGACCCCCCAGGGGGTGGGAATGAAAAACTGTTTTTT. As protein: CATSDPPGGGNEKLFF.

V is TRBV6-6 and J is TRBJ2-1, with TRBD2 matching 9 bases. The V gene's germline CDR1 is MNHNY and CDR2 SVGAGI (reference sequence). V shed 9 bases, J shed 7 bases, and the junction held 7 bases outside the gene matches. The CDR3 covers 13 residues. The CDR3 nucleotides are TGTGCCAGTAGCGGGAGTCCCCCGAATGAGCAGTTCTTC. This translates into CASSGSPPNEQFF.

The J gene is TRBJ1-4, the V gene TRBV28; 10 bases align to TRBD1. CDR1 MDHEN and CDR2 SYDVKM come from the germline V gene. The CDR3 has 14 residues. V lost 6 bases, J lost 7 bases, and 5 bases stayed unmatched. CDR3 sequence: CASSLGQGREKLFF. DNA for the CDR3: TGTGCCAGCAGCCTGGGACAGGGGCGTGAAAAACTGTTTTTT.

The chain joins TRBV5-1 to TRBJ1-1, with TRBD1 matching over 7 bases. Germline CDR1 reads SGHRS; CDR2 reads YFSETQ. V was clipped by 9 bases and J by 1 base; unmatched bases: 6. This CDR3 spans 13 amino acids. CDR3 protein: CATGRGPNTEAFF. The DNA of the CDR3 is TGCGCCACTGGAAGGGGGCCGAACACTGAAGCTTTCTTT.

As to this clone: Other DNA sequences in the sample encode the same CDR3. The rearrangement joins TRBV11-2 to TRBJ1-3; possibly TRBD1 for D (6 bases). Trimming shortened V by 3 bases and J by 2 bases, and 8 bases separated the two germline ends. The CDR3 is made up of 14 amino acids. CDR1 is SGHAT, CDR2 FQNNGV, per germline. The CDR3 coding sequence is TGTGCCAGCAGCTTGAACAGGGCTGGAAACACCATATATTTT. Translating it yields CASSLNRAGNTIYF.

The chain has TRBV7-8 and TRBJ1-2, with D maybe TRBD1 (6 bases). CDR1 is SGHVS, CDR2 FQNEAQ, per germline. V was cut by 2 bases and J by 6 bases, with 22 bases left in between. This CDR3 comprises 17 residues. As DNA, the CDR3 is TGTGCCAGCAGCTTATCCCCCTCGGGCAGGGGATGGGATGGCTACACCTTC. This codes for CASSLSPSGRGWDGYTF.

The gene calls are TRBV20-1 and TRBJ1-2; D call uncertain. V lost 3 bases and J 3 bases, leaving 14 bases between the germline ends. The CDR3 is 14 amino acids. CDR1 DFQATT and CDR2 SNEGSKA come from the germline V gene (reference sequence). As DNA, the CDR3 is TGCAGTGCTAGTCTGGCCCCTTCCTACTATGGCTACACCTTC. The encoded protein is CSASLAPSYYGYTF.

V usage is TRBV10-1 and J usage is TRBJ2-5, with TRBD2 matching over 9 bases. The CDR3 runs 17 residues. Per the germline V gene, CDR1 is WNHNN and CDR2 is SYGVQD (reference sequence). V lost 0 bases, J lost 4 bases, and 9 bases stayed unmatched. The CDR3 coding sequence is TGCGCCAGCAGTGAGTCCCCGGCGGGAGGGAGCCCAGAGACCCAGTACTTC. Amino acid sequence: CASSESPAGGSPETQYF.

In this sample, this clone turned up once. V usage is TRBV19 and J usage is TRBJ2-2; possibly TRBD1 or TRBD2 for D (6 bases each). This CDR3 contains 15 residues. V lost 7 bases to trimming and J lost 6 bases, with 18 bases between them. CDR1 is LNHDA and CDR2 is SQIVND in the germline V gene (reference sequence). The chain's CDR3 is CASMIPYGGPGELFF. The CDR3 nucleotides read TGTGCCAGTATGATCCCTTATGGGGGGCCCGGGGAGCTGTTTTTT.

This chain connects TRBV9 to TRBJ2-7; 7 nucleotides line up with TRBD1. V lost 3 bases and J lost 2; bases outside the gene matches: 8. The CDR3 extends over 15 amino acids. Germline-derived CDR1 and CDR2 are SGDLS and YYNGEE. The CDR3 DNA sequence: TGTGCCAGCAGCGCTCGGGACAGTAAGACCTACGAGCAGTACTTC. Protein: CASSARDSKTYEQYF.

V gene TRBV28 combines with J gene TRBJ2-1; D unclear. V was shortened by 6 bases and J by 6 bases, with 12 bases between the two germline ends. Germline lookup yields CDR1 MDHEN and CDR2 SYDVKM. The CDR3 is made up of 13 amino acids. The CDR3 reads CASSSTLPNEQFF. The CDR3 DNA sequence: TGTGCCAGCAGCTCTACCCTACCCAATGAGCAGTTCTTC. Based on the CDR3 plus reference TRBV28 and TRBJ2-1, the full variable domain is DVKVTQSSRYLVKRTGEKVFLECVQDMDHENMFWYRQDPGLGLRLIYFSYDVKMKEKGDIPEGYSVSREKKERFSLILESASTNQTSMYLCASSSTLPNEQFFGPGTRLTVL.